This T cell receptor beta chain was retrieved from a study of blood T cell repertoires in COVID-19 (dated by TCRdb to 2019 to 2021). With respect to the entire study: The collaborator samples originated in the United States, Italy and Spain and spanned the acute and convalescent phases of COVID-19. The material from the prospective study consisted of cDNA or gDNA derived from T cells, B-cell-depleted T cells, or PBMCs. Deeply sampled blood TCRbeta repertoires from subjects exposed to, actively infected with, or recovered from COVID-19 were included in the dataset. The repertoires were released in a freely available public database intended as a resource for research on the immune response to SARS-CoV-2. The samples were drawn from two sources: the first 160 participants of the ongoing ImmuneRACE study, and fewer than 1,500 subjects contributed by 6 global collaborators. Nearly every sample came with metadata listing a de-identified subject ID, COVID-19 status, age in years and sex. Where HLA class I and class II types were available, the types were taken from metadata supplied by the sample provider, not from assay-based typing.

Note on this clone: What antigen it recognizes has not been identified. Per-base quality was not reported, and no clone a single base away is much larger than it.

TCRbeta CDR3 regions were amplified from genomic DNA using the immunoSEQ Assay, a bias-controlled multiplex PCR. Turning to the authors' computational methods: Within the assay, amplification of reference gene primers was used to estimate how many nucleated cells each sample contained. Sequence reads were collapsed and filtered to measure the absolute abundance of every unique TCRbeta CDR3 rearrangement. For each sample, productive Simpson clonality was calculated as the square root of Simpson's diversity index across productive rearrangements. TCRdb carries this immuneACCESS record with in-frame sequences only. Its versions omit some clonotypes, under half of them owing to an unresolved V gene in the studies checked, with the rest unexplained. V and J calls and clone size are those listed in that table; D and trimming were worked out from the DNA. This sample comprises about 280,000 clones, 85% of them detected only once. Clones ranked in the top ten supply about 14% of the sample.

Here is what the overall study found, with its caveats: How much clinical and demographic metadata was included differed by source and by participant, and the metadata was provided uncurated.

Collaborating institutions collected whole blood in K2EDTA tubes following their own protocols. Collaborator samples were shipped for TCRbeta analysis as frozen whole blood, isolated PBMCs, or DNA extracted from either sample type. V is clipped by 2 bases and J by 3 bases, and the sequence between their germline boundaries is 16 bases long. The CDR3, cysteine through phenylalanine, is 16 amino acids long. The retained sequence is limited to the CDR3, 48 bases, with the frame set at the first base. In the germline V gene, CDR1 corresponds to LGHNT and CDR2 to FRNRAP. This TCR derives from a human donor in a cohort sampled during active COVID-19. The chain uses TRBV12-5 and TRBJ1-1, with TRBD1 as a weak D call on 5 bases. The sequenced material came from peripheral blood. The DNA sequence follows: TGTGCTAGTGGTTTGACCCAGGTAGGGGATCACACTGAAGCTTTCTTT. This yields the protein CASGLTQVGDHTEAFF.